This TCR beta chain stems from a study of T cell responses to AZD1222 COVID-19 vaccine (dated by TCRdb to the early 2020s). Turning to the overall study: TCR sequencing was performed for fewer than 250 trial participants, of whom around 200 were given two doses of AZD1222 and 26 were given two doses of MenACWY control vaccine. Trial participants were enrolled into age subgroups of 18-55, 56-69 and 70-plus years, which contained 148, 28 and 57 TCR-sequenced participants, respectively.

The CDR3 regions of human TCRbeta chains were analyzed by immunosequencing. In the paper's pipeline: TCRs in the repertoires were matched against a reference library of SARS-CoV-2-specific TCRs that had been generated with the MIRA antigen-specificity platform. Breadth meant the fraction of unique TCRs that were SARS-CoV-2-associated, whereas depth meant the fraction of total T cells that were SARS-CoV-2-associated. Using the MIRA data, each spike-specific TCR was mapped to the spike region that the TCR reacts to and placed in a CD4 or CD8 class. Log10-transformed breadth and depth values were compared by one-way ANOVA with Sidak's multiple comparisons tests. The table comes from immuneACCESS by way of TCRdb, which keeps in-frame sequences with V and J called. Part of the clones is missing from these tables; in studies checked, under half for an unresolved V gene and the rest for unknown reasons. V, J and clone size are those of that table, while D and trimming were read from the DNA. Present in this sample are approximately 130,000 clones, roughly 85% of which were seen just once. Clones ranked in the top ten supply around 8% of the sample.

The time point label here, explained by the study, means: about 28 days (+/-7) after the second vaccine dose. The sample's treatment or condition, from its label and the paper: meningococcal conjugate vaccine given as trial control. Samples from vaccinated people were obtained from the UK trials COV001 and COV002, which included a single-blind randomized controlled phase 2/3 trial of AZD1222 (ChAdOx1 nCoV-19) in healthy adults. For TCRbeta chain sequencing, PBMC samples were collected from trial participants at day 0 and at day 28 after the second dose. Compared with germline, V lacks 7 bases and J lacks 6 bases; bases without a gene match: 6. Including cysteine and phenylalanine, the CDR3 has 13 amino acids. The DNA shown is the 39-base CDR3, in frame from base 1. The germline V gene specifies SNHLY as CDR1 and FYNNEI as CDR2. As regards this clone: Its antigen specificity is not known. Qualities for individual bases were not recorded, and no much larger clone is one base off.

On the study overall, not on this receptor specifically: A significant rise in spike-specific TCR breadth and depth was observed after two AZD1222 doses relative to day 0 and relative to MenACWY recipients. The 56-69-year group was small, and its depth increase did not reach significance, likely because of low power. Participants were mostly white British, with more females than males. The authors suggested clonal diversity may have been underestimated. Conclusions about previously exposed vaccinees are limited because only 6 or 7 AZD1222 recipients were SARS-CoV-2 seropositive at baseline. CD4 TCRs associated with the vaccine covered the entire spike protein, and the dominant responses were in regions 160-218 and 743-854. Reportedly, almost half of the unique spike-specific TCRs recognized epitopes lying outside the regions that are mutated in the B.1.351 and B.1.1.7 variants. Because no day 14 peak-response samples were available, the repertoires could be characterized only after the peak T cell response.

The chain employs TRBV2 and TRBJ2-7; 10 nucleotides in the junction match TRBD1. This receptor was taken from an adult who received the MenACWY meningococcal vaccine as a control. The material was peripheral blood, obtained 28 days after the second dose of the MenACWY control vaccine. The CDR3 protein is CASNPGQGTEQYF. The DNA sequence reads TGTGCCAGCAACCCGGGACAGGGGACCGAGCAGTACTTC. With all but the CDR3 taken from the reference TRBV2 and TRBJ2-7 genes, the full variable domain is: EPEVTQTPSHQVTQMGQEVILRCVPISNHLYFYWYRQILGQKVEFLVSFYNNEISEKSEIFDDQFSVERPDGSNFTLKIRSTKLEDSAMYFCASNPGQGTEQYFGPGTRLTVT.